This T cell receptor (beta chain) was captured in a study of Ad26.COV2.S vaccination and SARS-CoV-2 variants. Assay used: immunoSEQ multiplex PCR; TCRdb lists only in-frame clones, some missing. The sample gives roughly 700,000 clones, around 92% of which show up once; about 1.5% is in the top ten. Stated treatment: over 15 received Ad26.COV2.S at low or high dose, single or two shots; several received placebo; per-sample allocation not given. Samples were taken on day 63 after the first vaccine or placebo injection. Germline-derived CDR1 and CDR2 are MGHRA and YSYEKL. This CDR3 is 18 amino acids long. V was trimmed by 1 base and J by 0 bases, leaving 19 bases between them.

The sequence was obtained from a person aged 18-65 years who received the Ad26.COV2.S COVID-19 vaccine or a placebo. The rearrangement links TRBV4-1 to TRBJ2-7, with D perhaps TRBD2 (5 bases). This specimen consisted of peripheral blood, obtained in a trial of Ad26.COV2.S vaccine versus placebo. This CDR3 reads CASSQVGAQAYFSYEQYF. The CDR3 DNA follows: TGCGCCAGCAGCCAAGTGGGAGCTCAGGCTTATTTCTCCTACGAGCAGTACTTC.